The T cell receptor beta chain under discussion was sequenced for a study of blood T cell repertoires in COVID-19. Original analysis: It was from reference gene primer amplification that nucleated cell counts were estimated. Assay used: immunoSEQ multiplex PCR; TCRdb lists only in-frame clones, some missing. V and J calls plus clone size are reproduced from that table; the DNA served to infer D and trimming. The sample has under 450,000 clones; 70% to 85% are singletons. This clone was seen more than once but under ten times. Sequenced material: peripheral blood. The clonotype comes from a human donor with acute or convalescent COVID-19. The donor label of this sample is uncertain.

This CDR3 reads CASSTLGTGGEKLFF. In DNA form, the CDR3 reads TGTGCCAGCAGCACACTTGGGACAGGGGGTGAAAAACTGTTTTTT. The gene calls are TRBV6-5 and TRBJ1-4; 11 bases map to TRBD1. J lost 7 bases, V lost 6 bases, and 7 bases had no gene match. The CDR3 is made up of 15 amino acids. From germline, CDR1 is MNHEY and CDR2 SVGAGI.